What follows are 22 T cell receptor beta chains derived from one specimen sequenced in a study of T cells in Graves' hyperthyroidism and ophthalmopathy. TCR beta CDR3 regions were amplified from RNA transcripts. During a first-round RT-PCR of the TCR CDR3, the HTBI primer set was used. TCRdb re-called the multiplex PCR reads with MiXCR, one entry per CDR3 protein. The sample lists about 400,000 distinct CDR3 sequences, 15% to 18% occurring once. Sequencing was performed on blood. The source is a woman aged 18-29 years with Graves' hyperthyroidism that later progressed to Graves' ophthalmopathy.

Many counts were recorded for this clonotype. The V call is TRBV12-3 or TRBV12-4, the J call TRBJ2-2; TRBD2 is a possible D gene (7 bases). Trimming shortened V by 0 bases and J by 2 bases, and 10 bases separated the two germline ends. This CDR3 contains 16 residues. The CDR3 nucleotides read TGTGCCAGCAGTTTAGCGAGGGGGGGAAACACCGGGGAGCTGTTTTTT. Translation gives CASSLARGGNTGELFF.

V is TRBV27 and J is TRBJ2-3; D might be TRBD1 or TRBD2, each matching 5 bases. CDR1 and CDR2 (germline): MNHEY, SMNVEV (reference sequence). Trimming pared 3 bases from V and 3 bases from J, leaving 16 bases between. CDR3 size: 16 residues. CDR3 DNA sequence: TGTGCCAGCAGTTTCCTTCAGGGTACTAGGACAGATACGCAGTATTTT. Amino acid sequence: CASSFLQGTRTDTQYF.

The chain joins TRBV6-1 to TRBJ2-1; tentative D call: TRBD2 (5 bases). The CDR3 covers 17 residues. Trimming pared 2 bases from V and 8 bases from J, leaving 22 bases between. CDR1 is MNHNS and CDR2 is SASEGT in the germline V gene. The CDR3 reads CASSESLGWGADDEQFF. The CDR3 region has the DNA TGTGCCAGCAGTGAAAGTTTAGGATGGGGAGCGGACGATGAGCAGTTCTTC.

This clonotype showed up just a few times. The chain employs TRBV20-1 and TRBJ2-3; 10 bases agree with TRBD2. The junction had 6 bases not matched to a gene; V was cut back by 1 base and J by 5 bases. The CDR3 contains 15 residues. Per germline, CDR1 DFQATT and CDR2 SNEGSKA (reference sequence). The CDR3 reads CSARGEREGRDTQYF. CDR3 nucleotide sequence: TGCAGTGCTAGAGGGGAGCGGGAGGGCCGAGATACGCAGTATTTT.

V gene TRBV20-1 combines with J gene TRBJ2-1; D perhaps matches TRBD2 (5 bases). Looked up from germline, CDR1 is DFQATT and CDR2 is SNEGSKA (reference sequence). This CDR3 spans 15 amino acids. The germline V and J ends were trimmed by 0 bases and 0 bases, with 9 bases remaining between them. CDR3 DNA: TGCAGTGCTAGAGATCACGGGATCTCCTACAATGAGCAGTTCTTC. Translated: CSARDHGISYNEQFF.

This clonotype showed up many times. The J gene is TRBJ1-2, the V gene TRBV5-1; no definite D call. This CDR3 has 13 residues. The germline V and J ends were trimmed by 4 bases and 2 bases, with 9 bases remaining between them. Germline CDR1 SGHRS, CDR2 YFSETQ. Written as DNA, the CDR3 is TGCGCCAGCAGCCATTCTGTAAACTATGGCTACACCTTC. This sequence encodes CASSHSVNYGYTF.

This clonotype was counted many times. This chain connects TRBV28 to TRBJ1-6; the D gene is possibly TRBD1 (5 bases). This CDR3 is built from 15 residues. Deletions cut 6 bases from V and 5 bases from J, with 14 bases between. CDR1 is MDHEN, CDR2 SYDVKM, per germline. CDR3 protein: CASSPGGVNNSPLHF. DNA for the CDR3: TGTGCCAGCAGCCCCGGAGGGGTTAATAATTCACCCCTCCACTTT.

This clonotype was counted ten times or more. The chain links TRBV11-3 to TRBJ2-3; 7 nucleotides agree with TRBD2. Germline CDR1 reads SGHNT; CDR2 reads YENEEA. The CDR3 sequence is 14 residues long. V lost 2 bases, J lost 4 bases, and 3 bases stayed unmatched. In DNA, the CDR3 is TGTGCCAGCAGCTTATCGGGAGGCGCAGATACGCAGTATTTT. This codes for CASSLSGGADTQYF.

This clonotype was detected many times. CDR3 DNA: TGTGCCAGCATTCGCACCGGGGAGCTGTTTTTT. Translated, it gives CASIRTGELFF. The V call is TRBV12-3 or TRBV12-4, the J call TRBJ2-2; no clear D. With 7 bases removed from V and 4 bases from J, the gap between germline ends came to 4 bases. The CDR3 is 11 residues long.

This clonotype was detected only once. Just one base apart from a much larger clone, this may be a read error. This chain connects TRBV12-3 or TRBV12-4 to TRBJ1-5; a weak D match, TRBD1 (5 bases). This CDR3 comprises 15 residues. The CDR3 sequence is CASSLGGATDQPRHF. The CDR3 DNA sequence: TGTGCCAGCAGTTTAGGAGGGGCGACCGATCAGCCCCGGCATTTT.

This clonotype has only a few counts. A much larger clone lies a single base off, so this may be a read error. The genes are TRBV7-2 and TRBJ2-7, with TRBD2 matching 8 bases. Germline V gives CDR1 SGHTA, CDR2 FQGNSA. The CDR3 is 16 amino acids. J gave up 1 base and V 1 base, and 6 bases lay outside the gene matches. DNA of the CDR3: TGTGCCAGCAGCTTAGGCGGGGGGTCATGGTCCTACGAGCAGTACTTC. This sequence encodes CASSLGGGSWSYEQYF.

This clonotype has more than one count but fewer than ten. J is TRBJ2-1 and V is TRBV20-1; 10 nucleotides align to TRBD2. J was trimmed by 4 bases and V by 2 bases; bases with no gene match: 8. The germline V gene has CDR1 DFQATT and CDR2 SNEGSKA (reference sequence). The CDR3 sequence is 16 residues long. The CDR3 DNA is TGCAGTGCTAGATCGCGGACTAGCGGCACATACAATGAGCAGTTCTTC. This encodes CSARSRTSGTYNEQFF.

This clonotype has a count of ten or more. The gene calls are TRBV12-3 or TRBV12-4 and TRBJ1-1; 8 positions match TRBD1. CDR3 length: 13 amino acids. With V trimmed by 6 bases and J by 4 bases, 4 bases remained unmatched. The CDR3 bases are TGTGCCAGCAGGCCAGGGGGCTTCACTGAAGCTTTCTTT. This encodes CASRPGGFTEAFF.

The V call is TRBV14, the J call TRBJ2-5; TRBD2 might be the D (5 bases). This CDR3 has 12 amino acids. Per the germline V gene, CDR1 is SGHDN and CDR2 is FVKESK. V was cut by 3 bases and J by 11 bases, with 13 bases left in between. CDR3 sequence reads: CASSQTNGLQYF. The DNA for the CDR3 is TGTGCCAGCAGCCAGACTAACGGATTACAGTACTTC.

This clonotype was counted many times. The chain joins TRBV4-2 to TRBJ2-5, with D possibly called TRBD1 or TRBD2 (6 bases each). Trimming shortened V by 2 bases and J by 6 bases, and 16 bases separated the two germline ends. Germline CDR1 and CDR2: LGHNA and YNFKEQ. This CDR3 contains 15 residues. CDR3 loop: CASSQYRGERQTQYF. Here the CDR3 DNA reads TGTGCCAGCAGCCAATATAGGGGGGAGAGGCAGACCCAGTACTTC.

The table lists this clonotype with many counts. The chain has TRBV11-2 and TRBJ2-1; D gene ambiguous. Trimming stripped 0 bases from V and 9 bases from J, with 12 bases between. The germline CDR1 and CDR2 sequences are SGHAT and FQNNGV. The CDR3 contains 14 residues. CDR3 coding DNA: TGTGCCAGCAGCTTAGACCCCTTGGGATTTGAGCAGTTCTTC. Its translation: CASSLDPLGFEQFF.

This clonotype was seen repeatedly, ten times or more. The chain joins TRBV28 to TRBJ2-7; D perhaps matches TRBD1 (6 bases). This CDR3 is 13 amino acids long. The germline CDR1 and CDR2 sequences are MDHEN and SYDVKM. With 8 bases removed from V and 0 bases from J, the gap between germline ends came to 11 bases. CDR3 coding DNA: TGTGCCAGCTGGGACACAAACTCCTACGAGCAGTACTTC. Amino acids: CASWDTNSYEQYF.

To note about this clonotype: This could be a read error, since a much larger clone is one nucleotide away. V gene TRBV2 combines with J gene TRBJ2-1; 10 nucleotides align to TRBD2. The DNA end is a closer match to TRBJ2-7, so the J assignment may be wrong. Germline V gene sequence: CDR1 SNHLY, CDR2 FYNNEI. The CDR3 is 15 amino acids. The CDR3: CASSERLAGDNEQYF. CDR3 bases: TGTGCCAGCAGTGAAAGGCTAGCGGGAGACAATGAGCAGTACTTC.

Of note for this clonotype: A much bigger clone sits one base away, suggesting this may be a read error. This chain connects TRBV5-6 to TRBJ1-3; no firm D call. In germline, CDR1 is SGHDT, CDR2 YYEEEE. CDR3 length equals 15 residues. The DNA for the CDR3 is TGTGCCAGCAGCTTGGCCGGGCCGGCTGGAAACGCCATATATTTT. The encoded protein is CASSLAGPAGNAIYF.

CDR3 in DNA: TGTGCCAGCTCACCACCGGGGAAGGGACGCCTCAACACTAACTATGGCTACACCTTC. Translation: CASSPPGKGRLNTNYGYTF. V is TRBV18 and J is TRBJ1-2; a weak D match, TRBD1 (5 bases). Germline V gene lookup returns CDR1 KGHSH and CDR2 LQKENI. The CDR3 spans 19 residues. V gave up 0 bases and J gave up 0 bases, with 20 bases separating them.

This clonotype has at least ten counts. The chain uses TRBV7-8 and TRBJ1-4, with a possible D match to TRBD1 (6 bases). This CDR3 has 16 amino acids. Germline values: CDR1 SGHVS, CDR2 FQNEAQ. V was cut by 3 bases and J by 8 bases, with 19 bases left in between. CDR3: CASSLGGGTRGEKLFF. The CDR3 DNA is TGTGCCAGCAGCTTGGGGGGGGGGACAAGAGGGGAAAAACTGTTTTTT.

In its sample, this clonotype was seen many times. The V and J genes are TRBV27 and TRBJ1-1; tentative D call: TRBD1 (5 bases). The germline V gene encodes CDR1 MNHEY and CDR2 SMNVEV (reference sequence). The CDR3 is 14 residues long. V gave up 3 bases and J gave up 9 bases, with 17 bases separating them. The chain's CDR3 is CASSFGGSGRKAFF. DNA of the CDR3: TGTGCCAGCAGTTTCGGGGGAAGTGGCAGGAAAGCTTTCTTT.